Following are 10 T cell receptor beta chains from one sample sequenced in a study of blood T cell repertoires in COVID-19. The data were produced by immunoSEQ multiplex PCR, yet TCRdb's version contains in-frame clones alone and is incomplete. The sample has 210,000 or so clones; roughly four fifths are singletons. Sequencing was done on a sample of peripheral blood. Source of these receptors: a middle-aged woman with acute or convalescent COVID-19.

The gene calls are TRBV6-5 and TRBJ1-5, with a weak D call TRBD1 (5 bases). The CDR3 is 15 amino acids. Between the trimmed V and J ends, which lost 6 bases and 0 bases, there was a span of 12 bases. CDR1 MNHEY and CDR2 SVGAGI come from the germline V gene. CDR3 in amino acids: CASSSGHFSNQPQHF. CDR3 in DNA: TGTGCCAGCAGCTCAGGACATTTTAGCAATCAGCCCCAGCATTTT.

This chain links TRBV5-6 with TRBJ1-4, with 10 bases that match TRBD1. Germline V gives CDR1 SGHDT, CDR2 YYEEEE. V was clipped by 4 bases and J by 7 bases; unmatched bases: 7. The CDR3 has 15 amino acids. This CDR3 reads CASSPGQGELEKLFF. The CDR3 DNA reads TGTGCCAGCAGCCCTGGACAGGGGGAACTTGAAAAACTGTTTTTT.

The V and J genes are TRBV27 and TRBJ2-1; 8 bases map to TRBD2. This CDR3 contains 14 residues. The germline CDR1 and CDR2 sequences are MNHEY and SMNVEV (reference sequence). The J segment lost 3 bases and the V segment lost 9 bases, leaving 7 bases of the junction unmatched. CDR3 amino acids: CASKAGGGYNEQFF. The CDR3 DNA sequence: TGTGCCAGTAAGGCGGGGGGAGGCTACAATGAGCAGTTCTTC.

V is TRBV5-1 and J is TRBJ1-3; D is ambiguous. Germline CDR1 SGHRS, CDR2 YFSETQ. The CDR3 consists of 15 residues. Trimming removed 1 base at V and 1 base at J, with 9 bases between. In nucleotides, the CDR3 is TGCGCCAGCAGCTTGAGAGAGGGATCTGGAAACACCATATATTTT. Protein product: CASSLREGSGNTIYF.

The chain recombines TRBV11-2 with TRBJ2-1; D is undetermined. The CDR3 is made up of 16 amino acids. Trimming cost V 4 bases and J 3 bases, with 16 bases left between them. The germline V gene has CDR1 SGHAT and CDR2 FQNNGV. The CDR3 coding sequence is TGTGCCAGCAGCTCCCGGGTGACCCCACTCTACAATGAGCAGTTCTTC. It is translated as CASSSRVTPLYNEQFF.

CDR3 in amino acids: CAAGVHRGGANVLTF. The CDR3 nucleotides read TGTGCCGCCGGCGTTCACAGGGGTGGGGCCAACGTCCTGACTTTC. This chain joins TRBV27 and TRBJ2-6; 7 positions agree with TRBD1. Germline V gene data show CDR1 as MNHEY and CDR2 as SMNVEV (reference sequence). CDR3 length: 15 residues. Losses at the gene ends were 11 bases for V and 3 bases for J; bases not matched to a gene: 10.

The chain combines TRBV28 with TRBJ2-7, with D tentatively TRBD1 (5 bases). Germline loops: CDR1 MDHEN, CDR2 SYDVKM. V was pared by 2 bases and J by 2 bases, with 7 bases between. The CDR3 is made up of 13 amino acids. The CDR3, as DNA: TGTGCCAGCAGTTTAGCAGGGACCTACGAGCAGTACTTC. This translates into CASSLAGTYEQYF.

This clone was recorded a few times. V gene TRBV5-1 combines with J gene TRBJ2-3, with D possibly being TRBD1 (6 bases). The CDR3 has 14 amino acids. The germline V gene encodes CDR1 SGHRS and CDR2 YFSETQ. V lost 4 bases and J 1 base, leaving 10 bases between the germline ends. The CDR3 sequence is CASSVDSRTDTQYF. CDR3 nucleotide sequence: TGCGCCAGCAGCGTGGACAGCCGCACAGATACGCAGTATTTT.

In its sample, this clone was seen many times. This chain uses TRBV6-5 with TRBJ1-1, with 9 bases aligning to TRBD1. V gave up 6 bases and J gave up 4 bases; unmatched junction bases: 9. CDR3 length: 15 amino acids. CDR1 MNHEY and CDR2 SVGAGI come from the germline V gene. As DNA, the CDR3 is TGTGCCAGCAGCCCCGACTGGACAGGGGCCACTGAAGCTTTCTTT. Its protein product is CASSPDWTGATEAFF.

The V call is TRBV24-1, the J call TRBJ2-2; D not certain. The length of the CDR3 is 16 residues. Trimming removed 2 bases from V and 0 bases from J, with 9 bases in between. Germline CDR1 KGHDR, CDR2 SFDVKD. The CDR3 coding sequence is TGTGCCACCAGTGATTCTGGAACAGCGAACACCGGGGAGCTGTTTTTT. Residues: CATSDSGTANTGELFF.